The T cell receptor (beta chain) under discussion was sequenced for a study of radiation and T cells in renal cell carcinoma. V lost 2 bases to trimming and J lost 6 bases, with 15 bases between them. The CDR3 contains 15 residues. Germline V CDR1 and CDR2: MGHRA, YSYEKL. Time point reported: blood 4 weeks post-SBRT, at nephrectomy. The treatment here: 15 Gy SBRT to primary tumor, nephrectomy 4 weeks later. Nephrectomy followed 15 Gy stereotactic body radiation by 4 weeks. This clone has a handful of counts. The data were produced by immunoSEQ multiplex PCR, yet TCRdb's version contains in-frame clones alone and is incomplete. The sample consists of about 40,000 clones, roughly 85% of them appearing once.

Sequenced here: blood, sampled from a patient whose treatment included radiotherapy and nephrectomy. J is TRBJ2-3 and V is TRBV4-1; D is perhaps TRBD2 (7 bases). This TCR came from an older woman with renal cell carcinoma. CDR3 region: CASSQRTGGSDTQYF. As DNA, the CDR3 is TGCGCCAGCAGCCAAAGGACGGGGGGCTCGGATACGCAGTATTTT.